The sequence of this T cell receptor beta chain was determined in a study of beta chain features in type 1 diabetes (dated by TCRdb to 2016 to 2018). Background on the whole study: Mean age, gender distribution, total cell number and subset yield were not different between patients and healthy donors. A total of some 110 million sorted cells were examined across all samples, and a strong correlation was observed between cell number per subset and RNA yield. The study compared the TCRB repertoires of sorted circulating CD4+ T cell subsets in recently diagnosed type 1 diabetes patients with those in matched healthy donors. Naive and central memory subsets were obtained from all 28 donors, but regulatory and stem cell-like memory subsets were isolated from only 8 patients and roughly 8 healthy donors.

From its cysteine to its phenylalanine, the CDR3 spans 14 amino acids. The sequence is cut down to CDR3 DNA, 42 bases in frame from base 1. Trimming removed 3 bases from V and 1 base from J, leaving 9 bases between the germline ends. Sequences SGHAT (CDR1) and FQNNGV (CDR2) are obtained from the germline V gene. The entire isolated RNA was reverse transcribed using the High Capacity cDNA Reverse Transcription Kit, and thus expressed TCRB transcripts were sequenced. Deep immunoSEQ sequencing was applied to naive, central memory and regulatory T cell samples, giving an average of about 3.8 million total reads per sample. Sorted cells were lysed in RLT buffer and RNA was extracted with DNase-treated RNeasy Micro or Mini kits, depending on cell number. To prevent cross-contamination, every cell subset was processed on its own, while patient and healthy donor samples were processed together. The immunoSEQ multiplex PCR was used to amplify TCRB sequences from cDNA, yielding 87-bp fragments that span the CDR3 region. Sequencing of the amplicons was done on the Illumina HiSeq platform. From the authors' description of their analysis: PCR bias was corrected computationally using synthetic template baselines, and reads within Hamming distance 2 were collapsed, with unmergeable singletons discarded. By aligning reads against IMGT, V, D and J genes, CDR3 length, and insertions or deletions at six rearrangement sites were assigned. Within each subset, clonotype counts were normalized to the number of sorted cells before true diversity and Gini coefficients were calculated with the tcR R package. The overlap coefficient, calculated on TCRB nucleotide sequences, was used to measure repertoire sharing. As a proxy for the pre-selection repertoire, out-of-frame TCRB sequences from naive cells were analyzed. This immuneACCESS table, as held by TCRdb, lists in-frame sequences with V and J called but not all clones. Of the missing ones, under half trace to an unresolved V gene in checked studies; the others have no known cause. V and J calls and clone size are as listed in that table; D and trimming were resolved from the DNA. The sample table lists over 600,000 clones, about an eighth of them with a count of one. Jointly, the top ten make up around 0.12% of the sample.

What the authors observed across the whole study: The naive, central memory and regulatory TCRB repertoires appeared to resemble one another more closely among patients than among healthy donors. Type 1 diabetes patients showed a moderate but significant shortening of TCRB CDR3 length in all four CD4+ subsets. Shorter templates might have been favored by PCR, but patient and control samples were amplified and corrected together, so both groups would have been affected equally by any skew. Because cDNA rather than genomic DNA was sequenced, highly expressing activated cells could have been over-represented, although no difference in activation and CD3 levels was found between groups. Because the HLA sub-analyses included only small numbers of individuals, any influence of HLA type on TCRB rearrangement was left unresolved. Patients with type 1 diabetes made fewer insertions and deleted more nucleotides at VDJ recombination sites, implying thymic rearrangement abnormalities.

Each donor gave one peripheral blood draw, approximately 100 mL on average, collected into heparinised tubes. A BD FACSAria II and a panel including CD45RO, CCR7, CD25, CD127, CD95 and CD27 were used to sort naive, central memory, regulatory and stem cell-like memory CD4+ T cells. Purity was above 98% for every sorted population. Right away, PBMCs were isolated by Lymphoprep density gradient centrifugation and were stained directly, with no culture step. To minimize batch effects, samples were stained and sorted in pairs, one healthy donor with one patient per experiment. The table lists this clone with a few counts. Its recognized antigen is unknown. Per-nucleotide qualities are absent, and no much larger clonotype sits a single base away.

Sequencing was done on a sample of naive CD4+ T cells from blood. The cell subset or site label for this specimen denotes: true naive CD4+ T cells. The receptor chain draws on TRBV11-2 and TRBJ2-5, with a weak D call of TRBD2 (6 bases match). The clonotype comes from a man aged 25 to 40 with type 1 diabetes. The CDR3: CASSLRDGQETQYF. The nucleotides read TGTGCCAGCAGCTTGCGGGACGGCCAAGAGACCCAGTACTTC.